A selection of T cell receptor beta chains follows, all from one sample in a study of T cells after yellow fever vaccination. MiXCR, applied by TCRdb to the 5' RACE reads, yields one record per CDR3 protein. The data hold some 340,000 distinct CDR3 sequences, with 9.5% to 12% observed a single time. This specimen was CD4+ T cells sorted from PBMCs, taken 45 days after the yellow fever booster vaccination. The receptors derive from a man aged 18 to 29 who received the YFV17D yellow fever vaccine. CDR3s include the opening cysteine and the closing phenylalanine or tryptophan. A D gene is named only where the DNA matches it firmly. Rows give clone size only sometimes, using once, few, many, or a class for an expanded clone.

>TRBV12-3/TRBV12-4|few|.|TRBJ1-5
CASKNPGTPNQPQHF
TGTGCCAGCAAAAACCCGGGGACACCCAATCAGCCCCAGCATTTT
>TRBV20-1|.|TRBD2|TRBJ2-1
CSVFSLAGGYNEQFF
TGCAGTGTGTTCTCCCTAGCGGGGGGATACAATGAGCAGTTCTTC
>TRBV20-1|.|.|TRBJ2-7
CSARMGATHGEQYF
TGCAGTGCTAGAATGGGGGCCACACACGGCGAGCAGTACTTC
>TRBV11-2|.|TRBD1|TRBJ1-1
CASSLARGAEAFF
TGTGCCAGCAGCTTAGCCAGGGGGGCTGAAGCTTTCTTT
>TRBV7-3|.|TRBD2|TRBJ2-6
CASSLIGTSNSGANVLTF
TGTGCCAGCAGCTTAATTGGGACTAGCAACTCTGGGGCCAACGTCCTGACTTTC
>TRBV21-1|.|.|TRBJ1-6
CASSEGGLYNSPLHF
TGTGCCAGCAGCGAAGGGGGACTCTATAATTCACCCCTCCACTTT
>TRBV18|few|TRBD2|TRBJ2-3
CASSPLSLAGIDTQYF
TGTGCCAGCTCACCACTTTCGCTAGCGGGAATAGATACGCAGTATTTT
>TRBV3-1|few|.|TRBJ2-6
CASRPASGANVLTF
TGTGCCAGCAGGCCAGCCTCTGGGGCCAACGTCCTGACTTTC
>TRBV24-1|.|TRBD2|TRBJ2-2
CATSESGLGGTGELFF
TGTGCCACCAGTGAATCGGGACTAGGGGGAACCGGGGAGCTGTTTTTT
>TRBV7-2|few|.|TRBJ2-7
CASSLSRYEQYF
TGTGCCAGCAGCCTAAGTCGTTACGAGCAGTACTTC
>TRBV6-5|.|.|TRBJ1-6
CASSRPLGGNSPLHF
TGTGCCAGCAGCCGACCGCTGGGGGGCAATTCACCCCTCCACTTT
>TRBV20-1|few|TRBD2|TRBJ2-5
CSVIALAGEETQYF
TGCAGTGTCATAGCCCTAGCGGGGGAGGAGACCCAGTACTTC
>TRBV20-1|.|TRBD2|TRBJ2-5
CSARGAGGKEETQYF
TGCAGTGCTAGAGGAGCGGGGGGGAAAGAAGAGACCCAGTACTTC
>TRBV9|few|.|TRBJ2-1
CASREISSYNEQFF
TGTGCCAGCAGGGAGATAAGCTCCTACAATGAGCAGTTCTTC
>TRBV20-1|few|.|TRBJ1-4
CSARDRPGVEKLFF
TGCAGTGCTAGAGATCGGCCAGGGGTTGAAAAACTGTTTTTT
>TRBV7-2|.|.|TRBJ1-1
CASSAVRGFVAFF
TGTGCCAGCAGCGCCGTCAGGGGTTTTGTAGCTTTCTTT
>TRBV6-5|.|.|TRBJ2-1
CASSYAGPSDYKNEQFF
TGTGCCAGCAGTTACGCGGGCCCGTCGGACTATAAGAATGAGCAGTTCTTC
>TRBV18|.|TRBD1|TRBJ1-2
CASSPGQGDFGYGYTF
TGTGCCAGCTCACCGGGACAGGGGGATTTCGGCTATGGCTACACCTTC
>TRBV20-1|many|TRBD2|TRBJ2-3
CSAAGLAGGTDTQYF
TGCAGTGCTGCGGGACTAGCGGGGGGCACAGATACGCAGTATTTT
>TRBV12-5|few|TRBD1|TRBJ1-1
CASGLVQGGAEAFF
TGTGCTAGTGGTTTGGTACAGGGGGGAGCTGAAGCTTTCTTT
>TRBV6-6|.|.|TRBJ2-3
CASSYGGSYTDTQYF
TGTGCCAGCAGTTATGGGGGGAGCTACACAGATACGCAGTATTTT
>TRBV7-2|few|TRBD2|TRBJ2-4
CASSWTGGRVAKNIQYF
TGTGCCAGCAGCTGGACGGGGGGGCGCGTGGCCAAAAACATTCAGTACTTC
>TRBV20-1|.|.|TRBJ1-1
CSASEQLNTEAFF
TGCAGTGCTAGCGAACAGCTGAACACTGAAGCTTTCTTT
>TRBV20-1|.|TRBD1|TRBJ2-5
CSARGQGEATQYF
TGCAGTGCTAGGGGACAGGGTGAGGCGACCCAGTACTTC
>TRBV6-2/TRBV6-3|many|TRBD2|TRBJ2-7
CASTRLAGGYEQYF
TGTGCCAGCACCAGACTAGCGGGTGGCTACGAGCAGTACTTC
>TRBV6-6|.|TRBD1|TRBJ1-6
CASNPRDSLNLEGIIGNSPLHF
TGTGCCAGCAATCCGAGGGACAGCTTGAACCTTGAGGGGATTATTGGTAATTCACCCCTCCACTTT
>TRBV5-1|few|.|TRBJ1-1
CASSFLQGNTEAFF
TGCGCCAGCAGCTTCTTACAGGGTAACACTGAAGCTTTCTTT
>TRBV5-1|.|TRBD1|TRBJ2-2
CASSSTGTGVTGELFF
TGCGCCAGCAGCTCAACCGGGACAGGGGTTACCGGGGAGCTGTTTTTT
>TRBV7-9|.|.|TRBJ2-3
CASSPKGLGTDTQYF
TGTGCCAGCAGCCCCAAGGGGCTCGGCACAGATACGCAGTATTTT
>TRBV5-5|few|.|TRBJ2-5
CASSSQGGPAETQYF
TGTGCCAGCAGCTCCCAGGGGGGCCCGGCAGAGACCCAGTACTTC
>TRBV6-2/TRBV6-3|.|.|TRBJ2-3
CASSTGSDTQYF
TGTGCCAGCAGCACAGGGTCAGATACGCAGTATTTT
>TRBV5-5|few|TRBD2|TRBJ2-5
CASSFSRGGDAGTQYF
TGTGCCAGCAGCTTTTCTCGGGGGGGGGACGCAGGGACCCAGTACTTC
>TRBV19|.|TRBD1|TRBJ2-7
CASSIGGQGARSSEQYF
TGTGCCAGTAGTATAGGGGGACAGGGGGCGCGATCATCCGAGCAGTACTTC
>TRBV12-3/TRBV12-4|.|TRBD1|TRBJ2-3
CASSFGRGPTDTQYF
TGTGCCAGCAGTTTCGGAAGGGGGCCCACAGATACGCAGTATTTT
>TRBV10-3|.|TRBD2|TRBJ2-3
CAITRTSGVRTDTQYF
TGTGCCATCACCAGGACTAGCGGGGTTAGGACAGATACGCAGTATTTT
>TRBV19|few|TRBD1|TRBJ1-4
CASRGQAAINEKLFF
TGTGCCAGTAGGGGACAGGCTGCCATTAATGAAAAACTGTTTTTT
>TRBV3-1|.|.|TRBJ2-7
CASSTLSLAGSTYEQYF
TGTGCCAGCAGCACCCTTAGTTTGGCAGGGTCAACCTACGAGCAGTACTTC
>TRBV29-1|few|.|TRBJ2-4
CSVEATLAKNIQYF
TGCAGCGTTGAGGCCACATTAGCCAAAAACATTCAGTACTTC
>TRBV5-6|.|.|TRBJ2-7
CASTAGGPFNEQYF
TGTGCCAGCACCGCCGGGGGGCCTTTTAACGAGCAGTACTTC
>TRBV5-1|.|.|TRBJ1-5
CASSLTPRAGDQPQHF
TGCGCCAGCAGCTTGACTCCCAGGGCCGGAGATCAGCCCCAGCATTTT
>TRBV10-3|few|.|TRBJ2-7
CAIKGQGKEQYF
TGTGCCATCAAAGGGCAGGGAAAAGAGCAGTACTTC
>TRBV6-2/TRBV6-3|few|.|TRBJ1-1
CASNQGKTEAFF
TGTGCCAGCAATCAGGGGAAGACTGAAGCTTTCTTT
>TRBV7-6|few|.|TRBJ2-3
CASRQMGSSTDTQYF
TGTGCCAGCAGGCAAATGGGGAGTAGCACAGATACGCAGTATTTT